Presented here are 32 T cell receptor beta chains from one specimen sequenced in a study of T cell repertoires in cytomegalovirus infection. TCRdb fed the reads into MiXCR, producing one record per CDR3 protein. The sample shows more than 400,000 distinct CDR3 sequences, around a quarter of them seen only once. The source material was PBMCs. The receptors were sampled from a human donor in good health (CMV status not recorded). Some clones in this sample may be carry-over from other donors' samples.

This clonotype was seen only a few times. The chain carries TRBV7-7 and TRBJ2-2; tentative D call: TRBD1 (6 bases). The CDR3 has 16 amino acids. Trimming took 1 base from V and 0 from J, leaving 9 bases between them. The germline V gene encodes CDR1 SSHAT and CDR2 FNYEAQ (reference sequence). CDR3 region: CASSLGRGSNTGELFF. CDR3 coding DNA: TGTGCCAGCAGCTTAGGAAGGGGGTCGAACACCGGGGAGCTGTTTTTT.

The chain has TRBV30 and TRBJ2-5, with TRBD1 matching 9 bases. From germline, CDR1 is GTSNPN and CDR2 SVGIG (reference sequence). The CDR3 is 15 amino acids. The V gene end was trimmed by 1 base and the J gene end by 2 bases; junction bases not matched to a gene: 5. This chain's CDR3 is CAWSEGQGSQETQYF. The DNA of the CDR3 is TGTGCCTGGAGTGAGGGACAGGGTAGTCAAGAGACCCAGTACTTC.

The chain uses TRBV7-2 and TRBJ1-1, with 10 bases lining up with TRBD1. This CDR3 spans 17 amino acids. Trimming removed 6 bases from V and 1 base from J; junction bases left unmatched: 11. The germline V gene has CDR1 SGHTA and CDR2 FQGNSA. The CDR3: CASRYLRGQGQNTEAFF. The CDR3 coding sequence is TGTGCCAGCAGATACTTAAGGGGACAGGGGCAGAACACTGAAGCTTTCTTT.

This clonotype was detected only a few times. The J gene is TRBJ1-2, the V gene TRBV27; possibly TRBD1 for D (5 bases). Germline-derived CDR1 and CDR2 are MNHEY and SMNVEV (reference sequence). The V gene lost 3 bases and the J gene lost 6 bases, with 11 bases spanning the gap. CDR3 length: 13 amino acids. CDR3 sequence reads: CASSFAGVDGYTF. The CDR3, as DNA: TGTGCCAGCAGTTTTGCGGGGGTGGATGGCTACACCTTC.

This clonotype was detected only a few times. V is TRBV12-3 or TRBV12-4 and J is TRBJ1-2; a possible D gene is TRBD1 (6 bases). There are 15 residues in the CDR3. V was shortened by 6 bases and J by 1 base, with 15 bases between the two germline ends. The chain's CDR3 is CASSTQGTVNYGYTF. Here the CDR3 DNA reads TGTGCCAGCAGCACACAGGGCACGGTTAACTATGGCTACACCTTC.

This clonotype was seen more than once but under ten times. DNA of the CDR3: TGTGCCAGCAGTTTGAGGGGCGGGAGTTACACGCAGTATTTT. Its translation: CASSLRGGSYTQYF. The gene calls are TRBV12-3 or TRBV12-4 and TRBJ2-3, with 7 bases lining up with TRBD2. This CDR3 has 14 amino acids. Trimming took 3 bases from V and 9 from J; bases not matched to a gene: 9.

The chain employs TRBV23-1 and TRBJ2-7; D is ambiguous. TRBV23-1 is given ORF status, its function remaining uncertain. V lost 6 bases, J lost 1 base, and 13 bases lay in between. The CDR3 covers 14 residues. In nucleotides, the CDR3 is TGCGCCAGCAGCGCTTTGGACGGATCCTACGAGCAGTACTTC. This encodes CASSALDGSYEQYF.

The rearrangement uses TRBV20-1 and TRBJ1-5; TRBD1 agrees at 9 bases. Losses at the gene ends were 3 bases for V and 9 bases for J; bases not matched to a gene: 6. Germline V gives CDR1 DFQATT, CDR2 SNEGSKA (reference sequence). This CDR3 is 13 amino acids long. This CDR3 is CSASGDRGLPQHF. In nucleotides, the CDR3 is TGCAGTGCTAGCGGCGACAGGGGGTTGCCCCAGCATTTT.

This clonotype was recorded a few times. The chain uses TRBV2 and TRBJ1-2; TRBD1 aligns across 10 bases. The CDR3 loop spans 15 amino acids. J lost 4 bases, V lost 0 bases, and 2 bases had no gene match. Per the germline V gene, CDR1 is SNHLY and CDR2 is FYNNEI. This CDR3 is CASSEAGTGAYGYTF. CDR3 DNA: TGTGCCAGCAGTGAAGCCGGGACAGGGGCCTATGGCTACACCTTC.

The V and J genes are TRBV7-9 and TRBJ2-1, with TRBD2 matching over 7 bases. This CDR3 has 16 amino acids. Looked up from germline, CDR1 is SEHNR and CDR2 is FQNEAQ (reference sequence). J was trimmed by 4 bases and V by 5 bases; bases with no gene match: 11. CDR3 in amino acids: CASSPRAGVQYNEQFF. The CDR3 DNA sequence: TGTGCCAGCAGCCCCCGTGCGGGGGTCCAGTACAATGAGCAGTTCTTC.

This clonotype occurred a few times. This rearrangement joins TRBV11-2 to TRBJ2-3; perhaps TRBD2 as D (6 bases). From germline, CDR1 is SGHAT and CDR2 FQNNGV. Trimming pared 5 bases from V and 6 bases from J, leaving 18 bases between. The length of the CDR3 is 15 residues. In DNA form, the CDR3 reads TGTGCCAGCAGCCCGGGGACTCTTAAGGCGGATACGCAGTATTTT. Translated: CASSPGTLKADTQYF.

This rearrangement joins TRBV4-2 to TRBJ2-5; 11 bases match TRBD2. CDR1 and CDR2 (germline): LGHNA, YNFKEQ. The CDR3 is 15 residues long. With 5 bases clipped from V and 3 bases from J, the junction kept 5 bases outside the gene matches. CDR3 DNA: TGTGCCAGCAGCTCCGTAGCGGGAGGGGAAGAGACCCAGTACTTC. It is translated as CASSSVAGGEETQYF.

This chain links TRBV5-4 with TRBJ1-1; D not certain. The V gene's germline CDR1 is SGHNT and CDR2 YYREEE (reference sequence). The CDR3 has 15 amino acids. The V gene lost 4 bases and the J gene lost 1 base, with 14 bases spanning the gap. In DNA form, the CDR3 reads TGTGCCAGCAGCGCCGAGATGTACCAGAACACTGAAGCTTTCTTT. Translating gives CASSAEMYQNTEAFF.

V and J are TRBV7-7 and TRBJ2-1; D unresolved. This CDR3 region has 15 residues. Germline V gene sequence: CDR1 SSHAT, CDR2 FNYEAQ (reference sequence). V lost 5 bases, J lost 1 base, and 12 bases lay in between. The CDR3 spells CASSPDQKSYNEQFF. The CDR3 DNA follows: TGTGCCAGCAGCCCGGACCAAAAGTCCTACAATGAGCAGTTCTTC.

This clonotype was recorded a few times. The gene calls are TRBV7-9 and TRBJ1-2; tentative D call: TRBD1 (5 bases). This CDR3 spans 16 amino acids. The ends were cut back, 5 bases at V and 5 bases at J, with 21 bases in the middle. From germline, CDR1 is SEHNR and CDR2 FQNEAQ (reference sequence). CDR3 amino acids: CASSTDHRDGRYGYTF. CDR3 DNA sequence: TGTGCCAGCAGCACCGATCACCGGGACGGCCGATATGGCTACACCTTC.

There are a few counts of this clonotype. This chain links TRBV7-9 with TRBJ2-1, with D tentatively TRBD2 (6 bases). The CDR3 is made up of 18 amino acids. V was clipped by 2 bases and J by 5 bases, with 22 bases between them. Germline V gene sequence: CDR1 SEHNR, CDR2 FQNEAQ (reference sequence). The CDR3, as DNA: TGTGCCAGCAGCTTAAGGTTTAGGAGCGGGCGCCATAACAATGAGCAGTTCTTC. The encoded protein is CASSLRFRSGRHNNEQFF. Using reference TRBV7-9 and TRBJ2-1 for the parts outside the CDR3, the full variable domain is DTGVSQNPRHKITKRGQNVTFRCDPISEHNRLYWYRQTLGQGPEFLTYFQNEAQLEKSRLLSDRFSAERPKGSFSTLEIQRTEQGDSAMYLCASSLRFRSGRHNNEQFFGPGTRLTVL.

This clonotype occurred many times. The rearrangement joins TRBV7-2 to TRBJ2-7; 7 bases agree with TRBD2. The CDR3 loop spans 14 amino acids. Losses at the gene ends were 5 bases for V and 0 bases for J; bases not matched to a gene: 4. The germline gives CDR1 SGHTA, CDR2 FQGNSA. The CDR3 region has the DNA TGTGCCAGCAGCACCCGGACTAGCTCCTACGAGCAGTACTTC. This encodes CASSTRTSSYEQYF.

This clonotype has a handful of counts. The rearrangement links TRBV6-2 or TRBV6-3 to TRBJ2-1; 8 nucleotides agree with TRBD2. This CDR3 region has 13 residues. Germline CDR1 MNHEY, CDR2 SVGEGT. Losses at the gene ends were 10 bases for V and 3 bases for J; bases not matched to a gene: 5. The CDR3 protein is CATGRAGYNEQFF. DNA for the CDR3: TGTGCCACCGGGAGGGCCGGCTACAATGAGCAGTTCTTC.

The chain is built from TRBV5-4 and TRBJ2-1; D call uncertain. Germline V gene lookup returns CDR1 SGHNT and CDR2 YYREEE (reference sequence). The CDR3 covers 14 residues. Trimming removed 4 bases at V and 0 bases at J, with 8 bases between. For the CDR3, the DNA is TGTGCCAGCAGCATCGACAACTCCTACAATGAGCAGTTCTTC. Amino acids: CASSIDNSYNEQFF. The variable domain in full, completed from reference TRBV5-4 and TRBJ2-1, reads ETGVTQSPTHLIKTRGQQVTLRCSSQSGHNTVSWYQQALGQGPQFIFQYYREEENGRGNFPPRFSGLQFPNYSSELNVNALELDDSALYLCASSIDNSYNEQFFGPGTRLTVL.

This clonotype has more than one count but fewer than ten. The CDR3 coding sequence is TGTGCCAGCAGTTACGGGTGGGGAGGGACACCTTCCAATGAGCAGTTCTTC. Its protein product is CASSYGWGGTPSNEQFF. The chain uses TRBV6-6 and TRBJ2-1, with D perhaps matching TRBD2 (7 bases). CDR3 size: 17 residues. The germline V gene encodes CDR1 MNHNY and CDR2 SVGAGI (reference sequence). V was clipped by 2 bases and J by 6 bases, with 20 bases between them.

This clonotype came up a few times. The chain combines TRBV19 with TRBJ1-2; 9 bases align to TRBD1. The CDR3 has 16 residues. V shed 5 bases, J shed 8 bases, and the junction held 15 bases outside the gene matches. Germline CDR1 reads LNHDA; CDR2 reads SQIVND (reference sequence). The CDR3 loop is CASSSPRDRVADGYTF. The CDR3 DNA reads TGTGCCAGTAGTTCTCCGCGGGACAGGGTGGCGGACGGCTACACCTTC.

V usage is TRBV7-9 and J usage is TRBJ2-3, with 7 bases aligning to TRBD2. CDR3 length equals 17 residues. After removal of 1 base from V and 3 bases from J, the junction contained 10 bases not matched to a gene. The germline V gene has CDR1 SEHNR and CDR2 FQNEAQ (reference sequence). CDR3 region: CASSLGLARELTDTQYF. CDR3 DNA: TGTGCCAGCAGCTTAGGGCTGGCGCGGGAGTTGACAGATACGCAGTATTTT.

This clonotype was observed a few times. The chain couples TRBV5-4 to TRBJ2-5; D may be TRBD2 (6 bases). CDR1 SGHNT and CDR2 YYREEE come from the germline V gene (reference sequence). V lost 3 bases and J 5 bases, leaving 17 bases between the germline ends. CDR3 length: 15 amino acids. Here the CDR3 reads CASSSRLGAEETQYF. CDR3 sequence (DNA): TGTGCCAGCAGCTCCCGACTAGGGGCCGAGGAGACCCAGTACTTC.

Ten or more counts support this clonotype. The V call is TRBV6-2 or TRBV6-3, the J call TRBJ2-1, with TRBD2 as a possible D gene (5 bases). The CDR3 is 18 amino acids. Between the trimmed V and J ends, which lost 2 bases and 1 base, there was a span of 18 bases. CDR1 is MNHEY and CDR2 is SVGEGT in the germline V gene. The CDR3 nucleotides read TGTGCCAGCAGTTACACCACCGACCCACCGGGGTCCTACAATGAGCAGTTCTTC. Translating gives CASSYTTDPPGSYNEQFF.

This clonotype has just a few counts. The rearrangement links TRBV20-1 to TRBJ2-5; no clear D gene. The V and J ends lost 3 bases and 3 bases respectively, with 11 bases between them. Germline CDR1 reads DFQATT; CDR2 reads SNEGSKA (reference sequence). CDR3 size: 13 residues. CDR3: CSASSTAKETQYF. DNA of the CDR3: TGCAGTGCTAGTAGCACTGCAAAAGAGACCCAGTACTTC.

The chain has TRBV6-6 and TRBJ1-3, with D perhaps TRBD1 (5 bases). This CDR3 is built from 15 residues. Trimming cost V 4 bases and J 4 bases, with 14 bases left between them. Germline V lookup: CDR1 MNHNY, CDR2 SVGAGI (reference sequence). As DNA, the CDR3 is TGTGCCAGCAGTTTCGGGGCCCGAGGAGGAAACACCATATATTTT. Residues: CASSFGARGGNTIYF.

In this sample, this clonotype turned up a few times. This sequence joins TRBV5-1 and TRBJ2-1, with 10 positions matching TRBD1. This CDR3 contains 19 residues. CDR1 and CDR2 from the germline V gene are SGHRS and YFSETQ. V gave up 4 bases and J gave up 2 bases; unmatched junction bases: 15. The CDR3 spells CASSGAGTGAPSPYNEQFF. DNA of the CDR3: TGCGCCAGCAGCGGAGCCGGGACAGGGGCCCCGTCGCCCTACAATGAGCAGTTCTTC.

This clonotype came up a few times. As DNA, the CDR3 is TGCAGTGCTCAAAGTGGGGGAACTAATGAAAAACTGTTTTTT. This sequence encodes CSAQSGGTNEKLFF. The rearrangement uses TRBV20-1 and TRBJ1-4, with a weak D call TRBD1 (5 bases). The CDR3 runs to 14 residues. Germline-derived CDR1 and CDR2 are DFQATT and SNEGSKA (reference sequence). V was cut by 5 bases and J by 1 base, with 11 bases left in between.

V and J are TRBV7-2 and TRBJ1-5; a weak D match, TRBD1 (6 bases). Germline CDR1 SGHTA, CDR2 FQGNSA. The CDR3 totals 14 residues. The V end lost 5 bases, the J end lost 3 bases, and 11 bases lay between the germline ends. DNA of the CDR3: TGTGCCAGCAGCCTGGACAGCTTCAATCAGCCCCAGCATTTT. Translated, it gives CASSLDSFNQPQHF.

The chain couples TRBV24-1 to TRBJ2-2; D possibly matches TRBD1 or TRBD2 (5 bases each). V lost 4 bases to trimming and J lost 7 bases, with 18 bases between them. Germline-derived CDR1 and CDR2 are KGHDR and SFDVKD. CDR3 length: 16 amino acids. The CDR3 region is CATSDPRGTSNGELFF. The CDR3 coding sequence is TGTGCCACCAGTGACCCACGGGGCACCTCTAACGGGGAGCTGTTTTTT.

Many counts were recorded for this clonotype. The chain couples TRBV7-2 to TRBJ2-3; 11 positions match TRBD2. This CDR3 region has 17 residues. Germline CDR1 is SGHTA and CDR2 is FQGNSA. After removal of 4 bases from V and 1 base from J, the junction contained 7 bases not matched to a gene. The CDR3: CASSSWTSGPGTDTQYF. In nucleotides, the CDR3 is TGTGCCAGCAGCTCCTGGACTAGCGGGCCGGGCACAGATACGCAGTATTTT.

The sample holds a few counts of this clonotype. The V and J genes are TRBV7-2 and TRBJ2-4; D could derive from TRBD1 or TRBD2 (5 bases each). Germline values: CDR1 SGHTA, CDR2 FQGNSA. V gave up 5 bases and J gave up 3 bases, with 23 bases separating them. The CDR3 sequence is 18 residues long. Written as DNA, the CDR3 is TGTGCCAGCAGCACGTTTGGGACCACACACGGGGACAAAAACATTCAGTACTTC. It codes for CASSTFGTTHGDKNIQYF. Together with reference TRBV7-2 and TRBJ2-4, the CDR3 gives the full variable domain: GAGVSQSPSNKVTEKGKDVELRCDPISGHTALYWYRQSLGQGLEFLIYFQGNSAPDKSGLPSDRFSAERTGGSVSTLTIQRTQQEDSAVYLCASSTFGTTHGDKNIQYFGAGTRLSVL.